In its sample, the clone carrying this T cell receptor (beta chain) was seen a few times. One entry per CDR3 protein results from TCRdb running MiXCR on the 5' RACE reads. Of 350,000 or so distinct CDR3 sequences in the sample, roughly 8.4% were seen once. V was pared by 4 bases and J by 4 bases, with 7 bases of the junction left unmatched. The CDR3 runs to 15 residues. These data come from a study of T cells after yellow fever vaccination. V gene TRBV12-3 or TRBV12-4 combines with J gene TRBJ1-3, with 7 bases lining up with TRBD1. This material consisted of PBMCs, taken approximately 40 days after the first yellow fever vaccination. This clonotype was obtained from a man between 18 and 35 years old who received the YFV17D yellow fever vaccine. CDR3 loop: CASSYFRQGGNTIYF. CDR3 in DNA: TGTGCCAGCAGTTACTTCAGACAGGGCGGAAACACCATATATTTT.